These 10 T cell receptor beta chains were all obtained from the same sample, sequenced in a study of blood T cell repertoires in COVID-19. The assay was immunoSEQ multiplex PCR, and TCRdb's table has in-frame clones only and misses some. Of approximately 170,000 clones in the sample, 70% to 90% are singletons; the top ten hold about 4.4%. The sequenced sample consisted of PBMCs or T cells enriched from blood (not recorded which). The receptor set was obtained from a woman aged 45 to 65 who had recovered from COVID-19.

The rearrangement links TRBV7-2 to TRBJ1-3, with 8 nucleotides matching TRBD1. CDR1 is SGHTA and CDR2 is FQGNSA in the germline V gene. The V gene end was trimmed by 4 bases and the J gene end by 9 bases; junction bases not matched to a gene: 8. This CDR3 has 14 amino acids. The CDR3 DNA sequence: TGTGCCAGCAGCTCGACAGGGGTTAGTGGCACCATATATTTT. Residues: CASSSTGVSGTIYF.

The chain has TRBV30 and TRBJ1-5; D uncertain. V gave up 1 base and J gave up 3 bases, with 10 bases separating them. In germline, CDR1 is GTSNPN, CDR2 SVGIG (reference sequence). The CDR3 length is 14 residues. CDR3 nucleotides: TGTGCCTGGAGTGGGGAGGGTACCAATCAGCCCCAGCATTTT. It yields the protein CAWSGEGTNQPQHF.

The chain links TRBV19 to TRBJ1-2; D gene ambiguous. Germline CDR1 LNHDA, CDR2 SQIVND (reference sequence). Trimming stripped 0 bases from V and 3 bases from J, with 17 bases between. This CDR3 is built from 17 residues. CDR3 sequence: CASSIDLEVPGDYGYTF. For the CDR3, the DNA is TGTGCCAGTAGTATAGATCTTGAGGTCCCCGGGGACTATGGCTACACCTTC.

V usage is TRBV6-4 and J usage is TRBJ2-1, with 9 bases that match TRBD2. The CDR3 has 20 residues. The V and J ends lost 5 bases and 1 base, in that order; junction bases with no gene match: 18. CDR1 is MRHNA and CDR2 is SNTAGT in the germline V gene. The CDR3 nucleotides read TGTGCCAGCAGTCCGTACCGGCTAGCGGGGTTTTCCGGATCCTACAATGAGCAGTTCTTC. Encoded protein: CASSPYRLAGFSGSYNEQFF.

The sample holds one count of this clone. The genes are TRBV28 and TRBJ1-1, with a possible D match to TRBD1 (6 bases). From germline, CDR1 is MDHEN and CDR2 SYDVKM. The CDR3 loop spans 13 amino acids. Trimming removed 3 bases from V and 5 bases from J, with 10 bases in between. This CDR3 is CASSFGGRTEAFF. The CDR3, as DNA: TGTGCCAGCAGTTTCGGGGGGCGTACTGAAGCTTTCTTT.

This clone was detected once. The chain uses TRBV6-5 and TRBJ1-4; D not certain. Germline V gene sequence: CDR1 MNHEY, CDR2 SVGAGI. The CDR3 runs 13 residues. Between the trimmed V and J ends, which lost 7 bases and 0 bases, there was a span of 6 bases. The CDR3 loop is CASTRATNEKLFF. CDR3 coding DNA: TGTGCCAGCACTCGCGCAACTAATGAAAAACTGTTTTTT.

The chain combines TRBV19 with TRBJ1-5; 7 nucleotides line up with TRBD1. The junction had 11 bases not matched to a gene; V was cut back by 3 bases and J by 0 bases. The length of the CDR3 is 18 residues. CDR1 LNHDA and CDR2 SQIVND come from the germline V gene (reference sequence). The DNA for the CDR3 is TGTGCCAGTAGTATTAGACAGGGCTCCTTTTATAGCAATCAGCCCCAGCATTTT. It encodes CASSIRQGSFYSNQPQHF.

The J gene is TRBJ1-2, the V gene TRBV7-9; TRBD1 agrees at 12 bases. The germline CDR1 and CDR2 sequences are SEHNR and FQNEAQ (reference sequence). V lost 4 bases, J lost 5 bases, and 5 bases stayed unmatched. The CDR3 spans 15 residues. This chain's CDR3 is CASSSGTGGAYGYTF. The CDR3 coding sequence is TGTGCCAGCAGCTCGGGGACAGGGGGCGCGTATGGCTACACCTTC.

The chain uses TRBV10-2 and TRBJ2-3; the match to TRBD1 covers 7 bases. J was trimmed by 1 base and V by 10 bases; bases with no gene match: 8. The germline CDR1 and CDR2 sequences are WSHSY and SAAADI. The length of the CDR3 is 14 residues. The CDR3 region has the DNA TGCGCCACCGGATTAGGACAGGGCACAGATACGCAGTATTTT. It translates to CATGLGQGTDTQYF.

Only a few counts were recorded for this clone. The rearrangement uses TRBV5-6 and TRBJ1-1; 9 bases line up with TRBD1. The CDR3 is made up of 15 amino acids. Per germline, CDR1 SGHDT and CDR2 YYEEEE. J lost 0 bases, V lost 7 bases, and 7 bases had no gene match. CDR3: CASLGTGRMNTEAFF. The CDR3 nucleotides read TGTGCCAGCCTCGGGACAGGGAGGATGAACACTGAAGCTTTCTTT.